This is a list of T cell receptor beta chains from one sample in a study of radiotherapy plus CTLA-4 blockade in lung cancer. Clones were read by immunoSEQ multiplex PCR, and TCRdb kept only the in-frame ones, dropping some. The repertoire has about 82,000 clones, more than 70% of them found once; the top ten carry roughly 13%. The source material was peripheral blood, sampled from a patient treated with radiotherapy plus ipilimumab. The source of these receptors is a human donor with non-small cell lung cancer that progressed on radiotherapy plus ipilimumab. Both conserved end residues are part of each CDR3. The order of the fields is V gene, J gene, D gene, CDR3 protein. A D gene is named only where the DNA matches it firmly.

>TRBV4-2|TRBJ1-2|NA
CASSPGNYYGYTF
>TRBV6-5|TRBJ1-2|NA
CASSYSGLRYGYTF
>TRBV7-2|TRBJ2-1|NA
CASSLGGEQFF
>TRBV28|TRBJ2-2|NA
CASSLSRAGELFF
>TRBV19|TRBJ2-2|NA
CASSTQGTGELFF
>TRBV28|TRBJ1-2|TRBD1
CASTDPGQGSIGYTF
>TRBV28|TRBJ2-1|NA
CATQAGYNEQFF
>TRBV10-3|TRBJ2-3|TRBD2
CAISPGPAGETDTQYF
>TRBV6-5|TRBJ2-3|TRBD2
CASSLTSGRSDTQYF
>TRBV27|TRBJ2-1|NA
CASSLYSGAGSNEQFF
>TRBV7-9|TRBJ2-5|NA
CASSLSWEDQDF
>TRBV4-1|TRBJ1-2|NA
CASSQRSGYDGYTF
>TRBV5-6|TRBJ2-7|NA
CASSLDRPYEQYF
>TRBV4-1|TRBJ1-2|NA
CASSQAGIRDTNYGYTF
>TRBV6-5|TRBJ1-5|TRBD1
CASSYDRAQPQHF
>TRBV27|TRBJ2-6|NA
CACGQGANVLTF
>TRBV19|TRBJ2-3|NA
CASSIAGVGTDTQYF
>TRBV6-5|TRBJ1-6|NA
CASSYPDRNSPLHF
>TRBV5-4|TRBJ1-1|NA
CASRIRTDAGGAFF
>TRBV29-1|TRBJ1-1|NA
CSVILRNTEAFF
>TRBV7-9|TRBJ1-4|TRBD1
CASSSTTRQGGWEKLFF
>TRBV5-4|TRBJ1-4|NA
CASSLFRQGGEKLFF
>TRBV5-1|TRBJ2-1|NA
CASSLGRRAHNEQFF
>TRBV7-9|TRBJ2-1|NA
CASSAGGWDEQFF
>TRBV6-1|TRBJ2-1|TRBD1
CASSGQGNEQFF
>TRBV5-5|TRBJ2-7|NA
CASSQGVGSGYEQYF
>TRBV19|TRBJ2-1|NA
CASSISRRYNEQFF
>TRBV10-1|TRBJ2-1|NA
CASSVGPARSEQFF